Below, one T cell receptor beta chain is given with its context. At one end the junction does not follow the germline gene, possibly because of a read error. Method: immunoSEQ multiplex PCR; TCRdb's copy keeps in-frame clones and lacks some. Of 80,000 or so clones listed, more than 95% were seen once; the top ten hold around 0.15%. The germline CDR1 and CDR2 sequences are SNHLY and FYNNEI. The CDR3 consists of 14 residues. These data originate in a study of technical replicates of blood from a handful of donors. The source of this sequence is a human donor in good health. V is TRBV2 and J is TRBJ2-5; possibly TRBD2 for D (5 bases). The specimen was T cells isolated from PBMCs. As DNA, the CDR3 is TGTGCCAGGAGTGGGAGCACGACGGGAAAGACCCAGTACTTC. The encoded protein is CARSGSTTGKTQYF.